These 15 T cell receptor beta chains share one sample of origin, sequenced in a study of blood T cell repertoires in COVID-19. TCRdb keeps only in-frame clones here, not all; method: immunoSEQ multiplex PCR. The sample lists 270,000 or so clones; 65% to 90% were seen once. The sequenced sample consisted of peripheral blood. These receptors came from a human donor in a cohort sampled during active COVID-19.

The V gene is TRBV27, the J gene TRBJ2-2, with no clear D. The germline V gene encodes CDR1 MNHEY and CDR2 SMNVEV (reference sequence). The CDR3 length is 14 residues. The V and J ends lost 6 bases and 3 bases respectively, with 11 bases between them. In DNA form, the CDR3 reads TGTGCCAGCAGGAGAAGTCTAGACACCGGGGAGCTGTTTTTT. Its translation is CASRRSLDTGELFF.

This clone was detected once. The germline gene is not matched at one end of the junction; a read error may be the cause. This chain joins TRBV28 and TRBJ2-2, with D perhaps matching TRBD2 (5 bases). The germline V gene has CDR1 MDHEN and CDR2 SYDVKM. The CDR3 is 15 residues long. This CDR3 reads CASSLFILSSGELFF. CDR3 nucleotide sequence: TGTGCCAGCAGCTTATTTATCCTTTCGTCGGGAGAGCTGTTTTTT.

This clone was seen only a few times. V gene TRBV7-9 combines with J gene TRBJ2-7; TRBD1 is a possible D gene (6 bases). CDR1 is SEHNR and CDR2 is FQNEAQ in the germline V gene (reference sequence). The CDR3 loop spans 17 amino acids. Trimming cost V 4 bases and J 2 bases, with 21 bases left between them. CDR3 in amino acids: CASSSPPTTGATYEQYF. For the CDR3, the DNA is TGTGCCAGCAGCTCTCCCCCTACGACAGGCGCGACCTACGAGCAGTACTTC.

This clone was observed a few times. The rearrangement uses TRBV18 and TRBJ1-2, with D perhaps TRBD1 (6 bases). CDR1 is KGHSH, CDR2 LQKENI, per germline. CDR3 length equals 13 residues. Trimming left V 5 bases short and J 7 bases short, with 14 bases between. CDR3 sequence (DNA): TGTGCCAGCTCAAGCGGGACATTGGGTGGCTACACCTTC. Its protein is CASSSGTLGGYTF.

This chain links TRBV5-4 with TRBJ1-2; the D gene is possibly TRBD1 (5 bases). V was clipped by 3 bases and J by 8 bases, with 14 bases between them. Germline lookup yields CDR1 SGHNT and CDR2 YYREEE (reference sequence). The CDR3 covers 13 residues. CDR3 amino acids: CASSSGGGIGYTF. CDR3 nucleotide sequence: TGTGCCAGCAGCTCGGGGGGAGGGATCGGCTACACCTTC.

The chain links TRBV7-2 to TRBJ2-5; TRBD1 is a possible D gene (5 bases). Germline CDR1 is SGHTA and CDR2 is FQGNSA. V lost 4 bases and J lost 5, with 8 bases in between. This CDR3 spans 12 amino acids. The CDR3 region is CASSSYRETQYF. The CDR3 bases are TGTGCCAGCAGCTCCTACAGGGAGACCCAGTACTTC.

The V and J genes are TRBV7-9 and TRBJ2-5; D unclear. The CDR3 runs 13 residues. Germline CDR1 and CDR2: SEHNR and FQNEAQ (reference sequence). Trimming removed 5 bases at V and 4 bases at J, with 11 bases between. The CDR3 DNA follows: TGTGCCAGCAGCATGCACCTCGGAGAGACCCAGTACTTC. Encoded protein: CASSMHLGETQYF.

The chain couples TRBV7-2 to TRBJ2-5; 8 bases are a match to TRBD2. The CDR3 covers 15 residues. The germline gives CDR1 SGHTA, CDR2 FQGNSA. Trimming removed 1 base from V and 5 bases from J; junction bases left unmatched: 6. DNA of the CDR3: TGTGCCAGCAGCTTAGTGGGACTAGGGGGGGAGACCCAGTACTTC. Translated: CASSLVGLGGETQYF.

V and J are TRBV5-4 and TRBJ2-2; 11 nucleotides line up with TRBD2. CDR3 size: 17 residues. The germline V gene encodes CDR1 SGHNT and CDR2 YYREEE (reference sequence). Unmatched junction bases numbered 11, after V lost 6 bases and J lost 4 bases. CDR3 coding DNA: TGTGCCAGCACGCCTAATAGCGGGAGGGCCCTCACCGGGGAGCTGTTTTTT. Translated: CASTPNSGRALTGELFF. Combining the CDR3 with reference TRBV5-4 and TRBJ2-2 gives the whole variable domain ETGVTQSPTHLIKTRGQQVTLRCSSQSGHNTVSWYQQALGQGPQFIFQYYREEENGRGNFPPRFSGLQFPNYSSELNVNALELDDSALYLCASTPNSGRALTGELFFGEGSRLTVL.

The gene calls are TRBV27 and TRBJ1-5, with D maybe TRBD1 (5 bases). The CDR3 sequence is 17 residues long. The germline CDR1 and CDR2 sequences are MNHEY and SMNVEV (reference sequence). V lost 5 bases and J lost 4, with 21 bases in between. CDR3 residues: CASSLGPLLRGNQPQHF. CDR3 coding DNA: TGTGCCAGCAGTCTCGGGCCACTCCTCCGGGGGAATCAGCCCCAGCATTTT.

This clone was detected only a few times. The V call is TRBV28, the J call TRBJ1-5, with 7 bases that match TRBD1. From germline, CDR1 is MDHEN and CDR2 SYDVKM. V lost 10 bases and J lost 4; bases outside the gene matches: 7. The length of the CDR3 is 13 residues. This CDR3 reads CATVTQGNQPQHF. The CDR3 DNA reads TGTGCCACCGTTACACAGGGGAATCAGCCCCAGCATTTT.

This CDR3 reads CASSPMRTGAPGTYEQYF. CDR3 coding DNA: TGCGCCAGCAGCCCCATGAGGACGGGAGCGCCAGGGACCTACGAGCAGTACTTC. This sequence joins TRBV5-1 and TRBJ2-7, with a tentative D call TRBD2 (6 bases). This CDR3 comprises 18 residues. V dropped 4 bases and J dropped 2 bases, with 25 bases sitting between them. Germline CDR1 and CDR2: SGHRS and YFSETQ.

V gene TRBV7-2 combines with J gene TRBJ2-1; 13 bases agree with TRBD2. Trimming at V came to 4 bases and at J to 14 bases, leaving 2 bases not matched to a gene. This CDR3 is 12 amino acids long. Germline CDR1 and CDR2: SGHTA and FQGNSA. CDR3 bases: TGTGCCAGCAGCTCGGGACTAGCGGGGAAGTTCTTC. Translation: CASSSGLAGKFF.

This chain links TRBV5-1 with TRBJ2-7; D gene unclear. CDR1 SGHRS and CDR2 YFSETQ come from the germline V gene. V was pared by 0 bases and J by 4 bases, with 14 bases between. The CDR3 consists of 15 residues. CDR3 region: CASSLGGDLPYEQYF. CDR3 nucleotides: TGCGCCAGCAGCTTGGGAGGAGACTTACCATACGAGCAGTACTTC.

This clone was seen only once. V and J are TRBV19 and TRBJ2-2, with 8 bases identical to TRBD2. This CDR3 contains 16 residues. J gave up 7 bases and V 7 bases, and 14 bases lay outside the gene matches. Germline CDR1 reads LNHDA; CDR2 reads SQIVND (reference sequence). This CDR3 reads CASKSSGGPGSGELFF. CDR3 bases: TGTGCCAGTAAATCGAGCGGGGGACCCGGCAGCGGGGAGCTGTTTTTT.